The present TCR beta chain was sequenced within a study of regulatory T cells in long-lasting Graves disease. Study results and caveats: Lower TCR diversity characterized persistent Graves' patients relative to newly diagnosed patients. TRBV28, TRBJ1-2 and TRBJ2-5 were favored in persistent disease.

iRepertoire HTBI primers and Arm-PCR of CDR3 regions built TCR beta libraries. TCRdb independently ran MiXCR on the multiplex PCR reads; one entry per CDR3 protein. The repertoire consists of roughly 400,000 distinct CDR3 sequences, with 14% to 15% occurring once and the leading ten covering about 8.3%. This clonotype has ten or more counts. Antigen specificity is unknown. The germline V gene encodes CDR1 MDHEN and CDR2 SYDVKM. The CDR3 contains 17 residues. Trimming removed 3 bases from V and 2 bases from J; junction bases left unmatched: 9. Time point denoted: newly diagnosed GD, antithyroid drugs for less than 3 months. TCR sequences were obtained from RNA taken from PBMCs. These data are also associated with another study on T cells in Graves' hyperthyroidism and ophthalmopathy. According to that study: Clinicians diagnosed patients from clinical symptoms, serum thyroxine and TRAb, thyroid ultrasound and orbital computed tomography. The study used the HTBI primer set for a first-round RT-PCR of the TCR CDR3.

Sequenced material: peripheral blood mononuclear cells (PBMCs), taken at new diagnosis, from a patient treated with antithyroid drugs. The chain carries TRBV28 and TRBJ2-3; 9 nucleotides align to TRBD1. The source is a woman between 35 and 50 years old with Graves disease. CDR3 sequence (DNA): TGTGCCAGCAGTTTGCTCCGGGACAGGGACAACACAGATACGCAGTATTTT. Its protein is CASSLLRDRDNTDTQYF.